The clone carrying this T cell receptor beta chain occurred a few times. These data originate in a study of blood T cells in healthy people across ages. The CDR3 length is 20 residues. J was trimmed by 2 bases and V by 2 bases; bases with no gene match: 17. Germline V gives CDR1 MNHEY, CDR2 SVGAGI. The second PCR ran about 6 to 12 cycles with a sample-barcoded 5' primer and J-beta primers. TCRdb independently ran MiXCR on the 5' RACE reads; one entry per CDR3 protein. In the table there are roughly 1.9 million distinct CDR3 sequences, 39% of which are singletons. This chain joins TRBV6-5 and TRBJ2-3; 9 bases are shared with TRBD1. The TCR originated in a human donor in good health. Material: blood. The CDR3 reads CASSYPRHMAGTGYTDTQYF. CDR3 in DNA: TGTGCCAGCAGTTACCCTCGACATATGGCAGGGACAGGGTACACAGATACGCAGTATTTT.